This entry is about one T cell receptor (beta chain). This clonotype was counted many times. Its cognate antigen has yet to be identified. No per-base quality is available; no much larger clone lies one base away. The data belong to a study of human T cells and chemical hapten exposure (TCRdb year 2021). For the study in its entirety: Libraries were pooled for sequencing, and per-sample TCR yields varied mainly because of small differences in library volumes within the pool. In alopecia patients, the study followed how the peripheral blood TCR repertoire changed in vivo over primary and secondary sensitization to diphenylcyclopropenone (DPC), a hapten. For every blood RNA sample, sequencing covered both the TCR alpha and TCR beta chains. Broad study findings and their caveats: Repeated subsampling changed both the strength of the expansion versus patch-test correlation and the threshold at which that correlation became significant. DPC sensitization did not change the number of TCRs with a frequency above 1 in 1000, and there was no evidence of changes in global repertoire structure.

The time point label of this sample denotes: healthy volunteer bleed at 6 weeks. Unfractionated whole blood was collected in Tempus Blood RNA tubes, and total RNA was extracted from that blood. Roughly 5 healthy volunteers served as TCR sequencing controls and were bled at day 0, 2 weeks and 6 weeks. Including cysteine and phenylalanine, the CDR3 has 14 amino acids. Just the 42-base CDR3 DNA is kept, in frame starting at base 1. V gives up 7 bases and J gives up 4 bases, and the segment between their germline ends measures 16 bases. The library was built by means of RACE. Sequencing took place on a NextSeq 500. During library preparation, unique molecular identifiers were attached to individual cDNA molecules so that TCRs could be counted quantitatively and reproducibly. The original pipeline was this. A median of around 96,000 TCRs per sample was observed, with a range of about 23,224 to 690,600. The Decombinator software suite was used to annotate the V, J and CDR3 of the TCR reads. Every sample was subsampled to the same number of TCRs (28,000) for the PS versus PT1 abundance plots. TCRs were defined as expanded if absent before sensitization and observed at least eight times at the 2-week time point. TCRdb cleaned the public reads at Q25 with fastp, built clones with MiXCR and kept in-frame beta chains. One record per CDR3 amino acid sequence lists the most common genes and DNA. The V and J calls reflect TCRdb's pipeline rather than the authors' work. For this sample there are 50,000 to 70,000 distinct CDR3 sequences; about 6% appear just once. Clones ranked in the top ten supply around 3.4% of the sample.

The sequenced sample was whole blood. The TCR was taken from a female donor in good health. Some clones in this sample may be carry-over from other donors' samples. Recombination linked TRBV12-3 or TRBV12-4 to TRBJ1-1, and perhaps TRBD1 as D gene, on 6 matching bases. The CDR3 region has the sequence CASTPRGVGTEAFF. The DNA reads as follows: TGTGCCAGCACCCCGAGGGGGGTGGGCACTGAAGCTTTCTTT.